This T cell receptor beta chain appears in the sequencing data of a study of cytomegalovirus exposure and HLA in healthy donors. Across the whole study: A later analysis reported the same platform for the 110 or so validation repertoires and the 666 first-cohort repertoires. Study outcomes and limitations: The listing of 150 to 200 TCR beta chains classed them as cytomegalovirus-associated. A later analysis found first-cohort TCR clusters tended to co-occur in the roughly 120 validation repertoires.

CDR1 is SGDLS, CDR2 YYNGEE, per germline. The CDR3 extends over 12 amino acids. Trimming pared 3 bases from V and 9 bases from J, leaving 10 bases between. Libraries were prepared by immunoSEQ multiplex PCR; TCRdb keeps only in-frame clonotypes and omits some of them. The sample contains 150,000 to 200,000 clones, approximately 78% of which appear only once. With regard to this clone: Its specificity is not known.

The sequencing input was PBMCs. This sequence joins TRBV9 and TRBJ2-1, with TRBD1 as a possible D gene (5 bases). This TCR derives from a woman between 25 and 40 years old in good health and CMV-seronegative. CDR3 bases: TGTGCCAGCAGCGCAAGGGGCGCTGAGCAGTTCTTC. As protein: CASSARGAEQFF.